A selection of T cell receptor beta chains follows, all from one sample in a study of shared T cell receptors in the human thymus. Sequencing was performed with immunoSEQ multiplex PCR; in TCRdb, only in-frame clones are kept and a portion is missing. Of under 700,000 clones listed, more than 75% are singletons. These data are also associated with another study on human thymus T cells.

Sequencing input: thymocytes. The receptors derive from a boy less than two years old with a congenital heart defect. Each CDR3 is given with its conserved first and last residue. The D gene is left open where the match is weak. Size is stated for part of the rows, as once, few or many counts, or as a class when the clone is expanded.

TRBJ2-1 | TRBD2 | TRBV18 | NA | CASSLRLPGTTYNEQFF | TGTGCCAGCTCACTTCGGCTCCCTGGGACTACCTACAATGAGCAGTTCTTC
TRBJ2-5 | NA | TRBV5-1 | NA | CASSFGREPSARQIQETQYF | TGCGCCAGCAGCTTTGGCAGGGAACCCAGCGCAAGACAAATCCAAGAGACCCAGTACTTC
TRBJ2-1 | TRBD2 | TRBV4-3 | few | CASSQEVGLAGGPPYNEQFF | TGCGCCAGCAGCCAAGAAGTAGGGCTAGCGGGAGGGCCCCCCTACAATGAGCAGTTCTTC
TRBJ2-3 | TRBD1 | TRBV11-3 | NA | CASSSGQGTDTQYF | TGTGCCAGCAGCTCAGGACAGGGTACAGATACGCAGTATTTT
TRBJ2-4 | NA | TRBV19 | NA | CASSNQDSSLAKNIQYF | TGTGCCAGTAGTAACCAGGACAGTTCACTAGCCAAAAACATTCAGTACTTC
TRBJ2-3 | NA | TRBV19 | NA | CVSSIRQSTDTQYF | TGTGTCAGTAGTATACGACAAAGCACAGATACGCAGTATTTT
TRBJ2-2 | TRBD1 | TRBV2 | NA | CASQDRANTGELFF | TGTGCCAGCCAGGACAGGGCGAACACCGGGGAGCTGTTTTTT
TRBJ2-3 | NA | TRBV2 | NA | CASSRTSRGTDTQYF | TGTGCCAGCAGTCGAACTAGCCGCGGGACAGATACGCAGTATTTT
TRBJ2-3 | TRBD1 | TRBV29-1 | few | CSVETPIETGTTDTQYF | TGCAGCGTTGAAACCCCAATCGAGACAGGGACCACAGATACGCAGTATTTT
TRBJ2-7 | TRBD1 | TRBV10-1 | NA | CASSETGEPYEQYF | TGCGCCAGCAGTGAAACAGGGGAACCCTACGAGCAGTACTTC
TRBJ2-2 | TRBD1 | TRBV7-8 | NA | CASSLGQGVEGELFF | TGTGCCAGCAGCTTAGGACAGGGGGTGGAAGGGGAGCTGTTTTTT
TRBJ2-1 | NA | TRBV12-5 | NA | CASGLRSSYNEQFF | TGTGCTAGTGGCCTCCGGAGCTCCTACAATGAGCAGTTCTTC
TRBJ1-5 | NA | TRBV19 | NA | CASSSRTENKRTGSQPQHF | TGTGCCAGTAGTTCAAGGACCGAAAATAAACGTACCGGGAGTCAGCCCCAGCATTTT
TRBJ2-2 | NA | TRBV5-8 | once | CASSLAFNTGELFF | TGTGCCAGCAGCTTGGCCTTTAACACCGGGGAGCTGTTTTTT
TRBJ2-7 | TRBD1 | TRBV5-6 | once | CASRPGRTGVSYEQYF | TGTGCCAGCAGACCCGGCAGGACAGGGGTATCCTACGAGCAGTACTTC
TRBJ2-4 | TRBD1 | TRBV18 | NA | CASSCRDRGYKNIQYF | TGTGCCAGCTCCTGCCGGGACAGGGGATACAAAAACATTCAGTACTTC
TRBJ1-5 | NA | TRBV6-1 | NA | CATLMGQTSNQPQHF | TGTGCCACCCTGATGGGGCAGACCAGCAATCAGCCCCAGCATTTT
TRBJ2-1 | TRBD2 | TRBV4-3 | NA | CASSQMREGRDEQFF | TGCGCCAGCAGCCAAATGAGGGAGGGCCGGGATGAGCAGTTCTTC
TRBJ1-2 | TRBD1 | TRBV18 | NA | CASSPGQEWDNYGYTF | TGTGCCAGCTCACCCGGACAGGAGTGGGATAACTATGGCTACACCTTC
TRBJ1-2 | TRBD1 | TRBV2 | NA | CARNRTGANYGYTF | TGTGCCAGGAATCGGACAGGGGCCAACTATGGCTACACCTTC
TRBJ2-7 | NA | TRBV2 | few | CASTDSASSYEQYF | TGTGCCAGCACAGATAGCGCCTCCTCCTACGAGCAGTACTTC
TRBJ1-1 | NA | TRBV19 | NA | CASSLHNLEDTEAFF | TGTGCCAGTAGTTTACATAACCTTGAGGACACTGAAGCTTTCTTT
TRBJ2-7 | TRBD1 | TRBV28 | NA | CASSSPPLTGGSEQYF | TGTGCCAGCAGTTCCCCTCCCTTGACAGGGGGCTCCGAGCAGTACTTC
TRBJ1-2 | NA | TRBV27 | few | CASRISENYGYTF | TGTGCCAGCAGGATCAGTGAAAACTATGGCTACACCTTC
TRBJ1-1 | NA | TRBV16 | NA | CASSPTVNTEAFF | TGTGCCAGCAGCCCAACAGTGAACACTGAAGCTTTCTTT
TRBJ1-2 | NA | TRBV7-8 | NA | CASSLEGRGEGMYGYTF | TGTGCCAGCAGCTTAGAAGGCAGGGGAGAGGGGATGTATGGCTACACCTTC
TRBJ2-2 | NA | TRBV7-9 | NA | CASRSSPGGGQENTGELFF | TGTGCCAGCAGATCCTCCCCAGGGGGGGGACAGGAGAACACCGGGGAGCTGTTTTTT
TRBJ1-2 | TRBD1 | TRBV7-2 | few | CASSCTRDRVPFNYGYTF | TGTGCCAGCAGCTGCACCCGGGACAGGGTACCGTTTAACTATGGCTACACCTTC
TRBJ2-5 | TRBD2 | TRBV13 | NA | CASSLLTAGGRGTQYF | TGTGCCAGCAGCTTATTGACGGCGGGAGGGAGGGGGACCCAGTACTTC
TRBJ1-2 | NA | TRBV6-5 | NA | CASTGGDGYTF | TGTGCCAGCACGGGGGGGGATGGCTACACCTTC
TRBJ2-7 | NA | TRBV7-2 | few | CASSGGLTREQYF | TGTGCCAGCAGCGGAGGCCTTACACGGGAGCAGTACTTC
TRBJ1-2 | TRBD1 | TRBV27 | NA | CASSRTGAYGYTF | TGTGCCAGCAGTCGGACAGGGGCCTATGGCTACACCTTC
TRBJ2-7 | NA | TRBV27 | few | CASSLCFGWQGCEQYF | TGTGCCAGCAGTTTATGTTTCGGATGGCAGGGCTGCGAGCAGTACTTC